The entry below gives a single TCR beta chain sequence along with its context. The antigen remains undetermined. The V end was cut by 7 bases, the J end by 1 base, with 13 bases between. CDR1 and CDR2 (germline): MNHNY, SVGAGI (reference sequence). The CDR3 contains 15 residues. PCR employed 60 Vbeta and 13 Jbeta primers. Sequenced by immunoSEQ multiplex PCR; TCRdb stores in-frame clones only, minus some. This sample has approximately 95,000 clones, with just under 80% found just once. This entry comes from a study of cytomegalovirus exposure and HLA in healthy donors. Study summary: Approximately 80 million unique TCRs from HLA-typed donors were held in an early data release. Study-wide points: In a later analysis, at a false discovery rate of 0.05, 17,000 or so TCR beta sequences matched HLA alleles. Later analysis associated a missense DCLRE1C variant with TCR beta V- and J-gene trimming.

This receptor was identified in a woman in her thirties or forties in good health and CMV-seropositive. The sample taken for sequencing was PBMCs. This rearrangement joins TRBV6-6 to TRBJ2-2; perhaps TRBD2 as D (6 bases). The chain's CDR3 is CASISSGVNTGELFF. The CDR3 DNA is TGTGCCAGCATATCCTCGGGAGTGAACACCGGGGAGCTGTTTTTT.